Each of the 4 T cell receptor beta chains below was sequenced from the same sample in a study of OX40 agonist ivuxolimab in advanced cancers. Here immunoSEQ multiplex PCR was the method, and the copy in TCRdb shows in-frame clones only, minus some. The repertoire holds more than 20,000 clones, with 84% as singletons. Sequenced here: CD4+ or CD8+ T cells sorted from blood, sampled in a trial of the OX40 agonist ivuxolimab. These receptors all stem from an adult with an advanced solid tumor such as melanoma, head and neck, liver or kidney cancer.

V and J are TRBV9 and TRBJ2-1, with 10 bases fitting TRBD2. CDR1 and CDR2 from the germline V gene are SGDLS and YYNGEE. V shed 1 base, J shed 7 bases, and the junction held 8 bases outside the gene matches. The CDR3 sequence is 16 residues long. The CDR3 bases are TGTGCCAGCAGCGTACCCAGCGGGAGGGCCGGAAATGAGCAGTTCTTC. Amino acids: CASSVPSGRAGNEQFF.

The chain employs TRBV10-2 and TRBJ2-1, with D possibly being TRBD1 (6 bases). Looked up from germline, CDR1 is WSHSY and CDR2 is SAAADI. The V end lost 3 bases, the J end lost 0 bases, and 12 bases lay between the germline ends. The CDR3 spans 16 residues. The CDR3 bases are TGCGCCAGCAGTGAAAGTGGGACATACTCCTACAATGAGCAGTTCTTC. This encodes CASSESGTYSYNEQFF.

This clone was counted once. The V gene is TRBV6-6, the J gene TRBJ2-1, with D perhaps matching TRBD1 or TRBD2 (5 bases each). This CDR3 has 15 amino acids. Trimming removed 6 bases from V and 0 bases from J, with 12 bases in between. Germline loops: CDR1 MNHNY, CDR2 SVGAGI (reference sequence). CDR3 amino acids: CASSWDEPSYNEQFF. CDR3 coding DNA: TGTGCCAGCAGCTGGGACGAGCCCTCCTACAATGAGCAGTTCTTC.

The V and J genes are TRBV27 and TRBJ2-2; D is possibly TRBD2 (5 bases). CDR1 and CDR2 from the germline V gene are MNHEY and SMNVEV (reference sequence). This CDR3 comprises 15 residues. V was cut by 6 bases and J by 4 bases, with 15 bases left in between. DNA for the CDR3: TGTGCCAGCAGAGCGGCCTCCCGGCGCACCGGGGAGCTGTTTTTT. Translation: CASRAASRRTGELFF.